This T cell receptor (beta chain) was sequenced for a study of blood T cell repertoires in COVID-19. Background on the study: Specimens from acute and convalescent COVID-19 originated in the United States, Italy and Spain. T cells, B-cell-depleted T cells, or PBMCs provided the cDNA or gDNA that served as material.

The CDR3 covers 15 residues. V dropped 4 bases and J dropped 7; count of bases not matched to a gene: 7. The germline V gene has CDR1 LGHNA and CDR2 YNFKEQ. Per the original data handling: It was from reference gene primer amplification that nucleated cell counts were estimated. TCRdb's copy holds only in-frame clones and misses some; the assay was immunoSEQ multiplex PCR. Clonal size and the V and J genes are those of that table, whereas D and trimming came from the DNA. The sample consists of 150,000 to 200,000 clones, roughly 87% of them appearing once. The sample taken for sequencing was peripheral blood. The sequence was collected from a woman aged 55-70 years who had recovered from COVID-19. The rearrangement joins TRBV4-2 to TRBJ1-6, with 7 positions matching TRBD1. In nucleotides, the CDR3 is TGTGCCAGCAGCCTAAACAGGGGAGGAAATTCACCCCTCCACTTT. Amino acids: CASSLNRGGNSPLHF.